This T cell receptor (beta chain) came from a study of graft-versus-host responses after intestinal transplantation. Study at large: Among the recipients, transplants were multivisceral, liver-intestinal, or isolated intestinal. The study gave all recipients anti-thymocyte globulin induction, then tacrolimus and steroids for roughly 3 years.

V lost 5 bases, J lost 4 bases, and 5 bases stayed unmatched. This CDR3 contains 14 residues. From germline, CDR1 is MDHEN and CDR2 SYDVKM. Study outcomes and limitations: Allografts of one patient group, those with graft-donor T cell macrochimerism, had high graft-versus-host to host-versus-graft clonal ratios. Detection of GvH clones occurred in recipient marrow, and some had their first appearance in ileum or blood.

Sequencing was performed with immunoSEQ multiplex PCR; in TCRdb, only in-frame clones are kept and a portion is missing. The repertoire holds approximately 76,000 clones, with 84% as singletons. With respect to this clone: The antigen is undetermined.

The sample was unstimulated CD4+ T cells sorted from spleen or lymph node cells, taken before transplant. The chain joins TRBV28 to TRBJ1-2, with 9 bases matching TRBD1. This receptor was taken from a human donor who was the organ donor for an intestinal transplant. CDR3 sequence (DNA): TGTGCCAGCAGTCCAGGACAGGGGCTCTATGGCTACACCTTC. Encoded protein: CASSPGQGLYGYTF.